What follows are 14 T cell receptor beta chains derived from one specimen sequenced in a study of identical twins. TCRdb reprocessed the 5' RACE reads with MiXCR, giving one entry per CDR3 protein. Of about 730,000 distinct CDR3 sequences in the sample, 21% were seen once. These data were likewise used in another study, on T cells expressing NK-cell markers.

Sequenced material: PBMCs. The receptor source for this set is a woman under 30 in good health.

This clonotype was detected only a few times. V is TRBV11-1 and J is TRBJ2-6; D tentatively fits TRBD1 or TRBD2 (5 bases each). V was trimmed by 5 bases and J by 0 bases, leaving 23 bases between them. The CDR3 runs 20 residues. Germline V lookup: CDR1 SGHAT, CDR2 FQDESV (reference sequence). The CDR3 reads CASSTTPGLGAYSGANVLTF. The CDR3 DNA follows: TGTGCCAGCAGCACTACCCCGGGGCTAGGGGCCTACTCTGGGGCCAACGTCCTGACTTTC.

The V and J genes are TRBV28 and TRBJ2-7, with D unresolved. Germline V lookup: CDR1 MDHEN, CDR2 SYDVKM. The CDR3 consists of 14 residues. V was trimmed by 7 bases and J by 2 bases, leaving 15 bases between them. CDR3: CASTPSVRAYEQYF. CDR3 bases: TGTGCCAGCACGCCCAGTGTGAGAGCCTACGAGCAGTACTTC.

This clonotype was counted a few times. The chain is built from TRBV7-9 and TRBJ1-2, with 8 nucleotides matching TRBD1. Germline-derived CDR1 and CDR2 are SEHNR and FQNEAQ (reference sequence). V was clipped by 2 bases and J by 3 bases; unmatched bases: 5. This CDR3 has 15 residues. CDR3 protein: CASSLTSQGDYGYTF. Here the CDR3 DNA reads TGTGCCAGCAGCTTAACTTCACAGGGGGACTATGGCTACACCTTC. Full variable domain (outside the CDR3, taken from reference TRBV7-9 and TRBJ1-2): DTGVSQNPRHKITKRGQNVTFRCDPISEHNRLYWYRQTLGQGPEFLTYFQNEAQLEKSRLLSDRFSAERPKGSFSTLEIQRTEQGDSAMYLCASSLTSQGDYGYTFGSGTRLTVV.

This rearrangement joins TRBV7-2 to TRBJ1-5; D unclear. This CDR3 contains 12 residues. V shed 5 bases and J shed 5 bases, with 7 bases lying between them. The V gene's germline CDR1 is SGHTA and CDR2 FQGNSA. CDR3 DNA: TGTGCCAGCAGCGCCAACCATCAGCCCCAGCATTTT. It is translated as CASSANHQPQHF.

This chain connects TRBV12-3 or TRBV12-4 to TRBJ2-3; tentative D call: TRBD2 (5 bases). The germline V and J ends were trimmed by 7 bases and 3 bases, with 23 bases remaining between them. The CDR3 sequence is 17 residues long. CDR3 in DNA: TGTGCCAGCATGAGGGCCCCGGGTGCGGTGCGGACAGATACGCAGTATTTT. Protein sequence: CASMRAPGAVRTDTQYF.

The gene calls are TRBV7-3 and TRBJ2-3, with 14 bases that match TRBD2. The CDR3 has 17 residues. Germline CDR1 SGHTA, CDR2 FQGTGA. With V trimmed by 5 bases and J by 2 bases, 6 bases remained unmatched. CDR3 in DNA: TGTGCCAGCAGCCCAGGGACTAGCGGGGGATTCACAGATACGCAGTATTTT. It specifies CASSPGTSGGFTDTQYF.

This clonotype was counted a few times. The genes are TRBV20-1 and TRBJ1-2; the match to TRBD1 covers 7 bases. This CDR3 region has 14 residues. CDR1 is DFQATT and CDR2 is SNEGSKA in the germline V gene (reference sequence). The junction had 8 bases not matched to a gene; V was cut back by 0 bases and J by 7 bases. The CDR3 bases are TGCAGTGCTAGAGATCGGTCCCAGGGGGGTGGCTACACCTTC. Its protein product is CSARDRSQGGGYTF.

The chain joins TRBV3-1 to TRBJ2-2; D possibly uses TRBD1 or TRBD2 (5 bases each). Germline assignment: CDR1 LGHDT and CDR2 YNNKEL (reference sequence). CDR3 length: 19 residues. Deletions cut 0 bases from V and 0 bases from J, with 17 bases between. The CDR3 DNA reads TGTGCCAGCAGCCAAGATCTCTCGGGACCAGCCGCGAACACCGGGGAGCTGTTTTTT. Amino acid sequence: CASSQDLSGPAANTGELFF.

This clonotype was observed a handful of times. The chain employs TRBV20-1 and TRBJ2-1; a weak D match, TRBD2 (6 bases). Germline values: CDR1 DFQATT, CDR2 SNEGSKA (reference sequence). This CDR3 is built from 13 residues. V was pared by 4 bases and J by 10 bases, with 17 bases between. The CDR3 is CSATPRGVGEQFF. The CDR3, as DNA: TGCAGTGCTACCCCGCGCGGGGTAGGGGAGCAGTTCTTC.

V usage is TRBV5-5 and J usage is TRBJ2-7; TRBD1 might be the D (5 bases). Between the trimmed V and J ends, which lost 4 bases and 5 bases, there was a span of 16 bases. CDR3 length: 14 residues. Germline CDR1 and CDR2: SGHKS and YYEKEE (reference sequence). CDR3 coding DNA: TGTGCCAGCAGCGTTCGCCCCAGGGCTAACGAGCAGTACTTC. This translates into CASSVRPRANEQYF.

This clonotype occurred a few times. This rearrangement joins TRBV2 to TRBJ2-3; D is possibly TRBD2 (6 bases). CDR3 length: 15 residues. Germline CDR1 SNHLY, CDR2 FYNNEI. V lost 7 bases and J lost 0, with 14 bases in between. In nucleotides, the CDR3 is TGTGCCAGCACCCCTAGCGCGTCTAGCACAGATACGCAGTATTTT. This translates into CASTPSASSTDTQYF.

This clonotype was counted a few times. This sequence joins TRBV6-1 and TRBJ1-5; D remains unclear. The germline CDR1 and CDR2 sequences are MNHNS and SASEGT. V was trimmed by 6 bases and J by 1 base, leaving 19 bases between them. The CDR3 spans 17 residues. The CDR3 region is CASRSNPVGRSNQPQHF. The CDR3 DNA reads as TGTGCCAGCAGATCCAATCCGGTCGGCCGAAGCAATCAGCCCCAGCATTTT.

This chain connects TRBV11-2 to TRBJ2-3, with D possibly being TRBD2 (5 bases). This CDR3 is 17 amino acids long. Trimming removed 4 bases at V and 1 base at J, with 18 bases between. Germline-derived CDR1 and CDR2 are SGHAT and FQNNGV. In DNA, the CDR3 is TGTGCCAGCAGCTCCTTGGGCTTGAGGACTCGCACAGATACGCAGTATTTT. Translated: CASSSLGLRTRTDTQYF. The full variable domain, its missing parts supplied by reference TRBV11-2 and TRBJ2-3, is EAGVAQSPRYKIIEKRQSVAFWCNPISGHATLYWYQQILGQGPKLLIQFQNNGVVDDSQLPKDRFSAERLKGVDSTLKIQPAKLEDSAVYLCASSSLGLRTRTDTQYFGPGTRLTVL.

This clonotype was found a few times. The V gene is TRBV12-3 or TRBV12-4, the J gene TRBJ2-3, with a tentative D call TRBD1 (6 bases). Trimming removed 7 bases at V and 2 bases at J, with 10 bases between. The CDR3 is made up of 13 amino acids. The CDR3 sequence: CASNKGVTDTQYF. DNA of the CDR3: TGTGCCAGCAATAAGGGGGTCACAGATACGCAGTATTTT.